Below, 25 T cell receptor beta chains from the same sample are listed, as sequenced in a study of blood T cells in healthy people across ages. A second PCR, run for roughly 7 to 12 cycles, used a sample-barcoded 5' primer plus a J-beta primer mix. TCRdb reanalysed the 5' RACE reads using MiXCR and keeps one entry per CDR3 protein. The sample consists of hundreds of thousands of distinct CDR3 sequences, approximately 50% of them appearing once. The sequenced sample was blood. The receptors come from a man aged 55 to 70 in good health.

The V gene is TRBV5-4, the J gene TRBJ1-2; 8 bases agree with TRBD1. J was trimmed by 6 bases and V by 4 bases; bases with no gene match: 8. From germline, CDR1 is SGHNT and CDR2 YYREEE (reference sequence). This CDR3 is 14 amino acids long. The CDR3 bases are TGTGCCAGCAGCACGCCAGGGGGCAACAATGGCTACACCTTC. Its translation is CASSTPGGNNGYTF.

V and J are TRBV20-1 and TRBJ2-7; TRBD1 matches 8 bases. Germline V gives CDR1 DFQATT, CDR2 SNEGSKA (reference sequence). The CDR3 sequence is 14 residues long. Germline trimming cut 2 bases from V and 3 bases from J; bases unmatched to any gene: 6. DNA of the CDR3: TGCAGTGCTAGACAGGGGGCTTCCCTCTACGAGCAGTACTTC. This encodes CSARQGASLYEQYF.

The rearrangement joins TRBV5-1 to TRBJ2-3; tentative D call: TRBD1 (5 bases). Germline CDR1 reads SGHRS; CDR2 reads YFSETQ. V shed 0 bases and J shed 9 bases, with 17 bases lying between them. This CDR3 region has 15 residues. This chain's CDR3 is CASSLGPQAGRTQYF. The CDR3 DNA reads TGCGCCAGCAGCTTGGGGCCACAGGCCGGGCGGACGCAGTATTTT.

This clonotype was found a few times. The CDR3 region is CASSPRDTRAKNIQYF. The CDR3 DNA sequence: TGTGCCAGCAGTCCCCGGGACACTAGAGCCAAAAACATTCAGTACTTC. The chain joins TRBV6-2 or TRBV6-3 to TRBJ2-4; D is perhaps TRBD1 (6 bases). CDR3 length: 16 residues. The ends were cut back, 5 bases at V and 0 bases at J, with 14 bases in the middle. Germline-derived CDR1 and CDR2 are MNHEY and SVGEGT.

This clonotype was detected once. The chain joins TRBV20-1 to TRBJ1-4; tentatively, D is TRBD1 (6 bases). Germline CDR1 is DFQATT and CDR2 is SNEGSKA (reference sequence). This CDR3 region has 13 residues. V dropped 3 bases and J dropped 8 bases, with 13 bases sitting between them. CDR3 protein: CSASRDRREKLFF. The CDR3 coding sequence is TGCAGTGCTAGCCGAGACAGGCGGGAAAAACTGTTTTTT.

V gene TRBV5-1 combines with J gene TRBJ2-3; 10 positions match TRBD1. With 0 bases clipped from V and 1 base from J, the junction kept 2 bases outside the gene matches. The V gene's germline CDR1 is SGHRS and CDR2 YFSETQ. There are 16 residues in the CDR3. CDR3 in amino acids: CASSLDGTGGTDTQYF. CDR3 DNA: TGCGCCAGCAGCTTGGATGGGACAGGGGGCACAGATACGCAGTATTTT.

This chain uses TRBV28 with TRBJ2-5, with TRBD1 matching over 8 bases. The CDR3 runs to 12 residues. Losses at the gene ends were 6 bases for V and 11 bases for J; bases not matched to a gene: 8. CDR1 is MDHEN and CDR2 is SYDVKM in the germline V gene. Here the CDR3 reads CASSSGGWEQYF. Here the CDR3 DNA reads TGTGCCAGCAGCTCAGGGGGCTGGGAGCAGTACTTC.

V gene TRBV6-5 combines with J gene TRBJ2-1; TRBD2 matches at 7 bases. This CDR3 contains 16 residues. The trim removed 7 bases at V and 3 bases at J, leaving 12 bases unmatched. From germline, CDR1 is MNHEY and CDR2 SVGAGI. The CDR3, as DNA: TGTGCCAGCACCCACTTCCCGAGCGGGGACTACAATGAGCAGTTCTTC. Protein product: CASTHFPSGDYNEQFF.

The CDR3: CASSGLAGGPDTQYF. The CDR3 DNA reads TGTGCCAGCAGTGGGCTAGCGGGGGGGCCAGATACGCAGTATTTT. The chain combines TRBV6-1 with TRBJ2-3, with TRBD2 matching 12 bases. The ends lost 4 bases at V and 4 bases at J; junction bases unmatched: 3. Germline loops: CDR1 MNHNS, CDR2 SASEGT. The CDR3 totals 15 residues.

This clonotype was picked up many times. CDR3 loop: CASSFSGLSNEQFF. CDR3 nucleotide sequence: TGTGCCAGCAGCTTCTCCGGACTTTCCAATGAGCAGTTCTTC. The chain combines TRBV11-3 with TRBJ2-1; a possible D gene is TRBD2 (5 bases). Per germline, CDR1 SGHNT and CDR2 YENEEA. This CDR3 is 14 amino acids long. Between the trimmed V and J ends, which lost 3 bases and 6 bases, there was a span of 12 bases.

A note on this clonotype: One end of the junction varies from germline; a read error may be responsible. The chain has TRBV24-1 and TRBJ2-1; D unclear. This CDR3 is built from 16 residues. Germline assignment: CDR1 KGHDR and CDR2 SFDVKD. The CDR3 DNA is TGTGCCACCAGTGGTTTGCGCGAGCGCCCCTACAATGAGCAGTTCTTC. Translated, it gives CATSGLRERPYNEQFF.

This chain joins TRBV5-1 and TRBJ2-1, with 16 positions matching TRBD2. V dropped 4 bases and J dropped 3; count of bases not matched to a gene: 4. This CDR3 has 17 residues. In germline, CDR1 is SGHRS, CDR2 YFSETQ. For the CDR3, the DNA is TGCGCCAGCAGCACGGGACTAGCGGGGGGGCTCTACAATGAGCAGTTCTTC. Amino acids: CASSTGLAGGLYNEQFF.

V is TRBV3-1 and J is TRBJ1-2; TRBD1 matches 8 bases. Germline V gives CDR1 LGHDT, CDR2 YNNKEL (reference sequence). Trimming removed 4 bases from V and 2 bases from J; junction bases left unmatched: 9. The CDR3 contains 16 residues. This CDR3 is CASSPPTGAPNYGYTF. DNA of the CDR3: TGTGCCAGCAGCCCCCCGACAGGGGCCCCCAACTATGGCTACACCTTC.

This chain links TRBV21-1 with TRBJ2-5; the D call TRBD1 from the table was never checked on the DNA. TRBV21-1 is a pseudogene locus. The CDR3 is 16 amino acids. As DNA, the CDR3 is TGTGCCAGCAGCAAAGCCGGGACAGGGGTCGGAGAGACCCAGTACTTC. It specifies CASSKAGTGVGETQYF.

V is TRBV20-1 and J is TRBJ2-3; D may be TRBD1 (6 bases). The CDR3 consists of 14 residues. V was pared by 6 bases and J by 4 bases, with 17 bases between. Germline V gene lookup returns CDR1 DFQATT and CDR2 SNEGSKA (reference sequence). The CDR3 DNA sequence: TGCAGTGCACAGACAGGCGAAGCGGCAGATACGCAGTATTTT. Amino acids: CSAQTGEAADTQYF.

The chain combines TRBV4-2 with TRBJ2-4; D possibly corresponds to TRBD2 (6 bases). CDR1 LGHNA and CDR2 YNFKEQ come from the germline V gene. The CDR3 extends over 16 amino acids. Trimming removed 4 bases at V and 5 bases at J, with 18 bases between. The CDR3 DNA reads TGTGCCAGCAGCCCCGGATTTGGGACTTCTGAAAACATTCAGTACTTC. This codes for CASSPGFGTSENIQYF.

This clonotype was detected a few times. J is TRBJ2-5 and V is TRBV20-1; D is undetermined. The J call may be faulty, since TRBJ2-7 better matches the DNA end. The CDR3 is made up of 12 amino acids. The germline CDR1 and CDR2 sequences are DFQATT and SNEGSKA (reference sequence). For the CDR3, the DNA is TGCAGTGCCTCGAAGGAATTCGACGAGCAGTACTTC. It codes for CSASKEFDEQYF.

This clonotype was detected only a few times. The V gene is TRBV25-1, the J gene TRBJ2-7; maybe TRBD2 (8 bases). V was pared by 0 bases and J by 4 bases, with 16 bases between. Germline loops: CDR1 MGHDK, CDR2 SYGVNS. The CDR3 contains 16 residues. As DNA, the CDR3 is TGTGCCAGCAGTGAATACGGGAGGGGGCGCGGATACGAGCAGTACTTC. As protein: CASSEYGRGRGYEQYF.

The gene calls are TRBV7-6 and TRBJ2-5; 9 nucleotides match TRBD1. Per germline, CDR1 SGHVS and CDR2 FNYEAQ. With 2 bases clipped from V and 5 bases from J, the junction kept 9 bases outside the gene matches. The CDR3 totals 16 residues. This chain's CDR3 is CASSLIPTGTGETQYF. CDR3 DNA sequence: TGTGCCAGCAGCTTAATACCGACCGGGACAGGGGAGACCCAGTACTTC.

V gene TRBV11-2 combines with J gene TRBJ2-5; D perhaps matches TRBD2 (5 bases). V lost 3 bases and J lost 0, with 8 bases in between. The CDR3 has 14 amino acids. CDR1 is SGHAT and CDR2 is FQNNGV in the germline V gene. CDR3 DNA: TGTGCCAGCAGCTTCGGGATGAACCAAGAGACCCAGTACTTC. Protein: CASSFGMNQETQYF.

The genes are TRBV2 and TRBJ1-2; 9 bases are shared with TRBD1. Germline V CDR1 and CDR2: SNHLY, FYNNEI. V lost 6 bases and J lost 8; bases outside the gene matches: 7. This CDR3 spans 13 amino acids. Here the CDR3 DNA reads TGTGCCAGCAGCGAACAGGGGGCTCGCGGCTACACCTTC. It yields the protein CASSEQGARGYTF.

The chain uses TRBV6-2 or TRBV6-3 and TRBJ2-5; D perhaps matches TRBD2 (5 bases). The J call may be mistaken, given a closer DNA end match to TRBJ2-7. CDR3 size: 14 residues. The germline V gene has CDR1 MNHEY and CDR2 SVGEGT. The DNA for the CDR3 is TGTGCCAGCAGTTATGAGGGCCGAGGCTACGAGCAGTACTTC. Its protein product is CASSYEGRGYEQYF.

In nucleotides, the CDR3 is TGTGCCACCAGCACCGGATACCAAGAGACCCAGTACTTC. It translates to CATSTGYQETQYF. The chain links TRBV15 to TRBJ2-5; D gene ambiguous. V lost 4 bases and J 0 bases, leaving 6 bases between the germline ends. Germline CDR1 reads LNHNV; CDR2 reads YYDKDF (reference sequence). The CDR3 runs to 13 residues.

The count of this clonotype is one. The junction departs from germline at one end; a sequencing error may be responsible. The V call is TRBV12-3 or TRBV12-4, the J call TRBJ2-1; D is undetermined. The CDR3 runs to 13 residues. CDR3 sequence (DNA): TGTGGCAGCAGTCCCCACACGGGCAATGAGCAGTTCTTC. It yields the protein CGSSPHTGNEQFF.

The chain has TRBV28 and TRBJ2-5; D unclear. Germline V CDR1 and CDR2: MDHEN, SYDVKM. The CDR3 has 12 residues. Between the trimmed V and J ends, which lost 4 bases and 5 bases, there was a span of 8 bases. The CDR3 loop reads CASSSLPETQYF. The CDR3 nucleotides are TGTGCCAGCAGTTCCCTCCCCGAGACCCAGTACTTC.